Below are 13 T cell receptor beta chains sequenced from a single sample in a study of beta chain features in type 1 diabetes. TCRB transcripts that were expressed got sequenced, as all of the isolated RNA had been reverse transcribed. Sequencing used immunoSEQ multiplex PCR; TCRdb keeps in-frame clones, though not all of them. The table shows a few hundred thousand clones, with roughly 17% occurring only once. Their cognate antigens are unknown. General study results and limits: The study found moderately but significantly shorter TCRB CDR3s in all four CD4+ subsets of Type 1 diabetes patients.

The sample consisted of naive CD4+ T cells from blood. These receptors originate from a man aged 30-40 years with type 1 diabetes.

The CDR3 is CASSEWAGGYTF. As DNA, the CDR3 is TGTGCCAGCAGTGAATGGGCAGGGGGCTACACCTTC. V and J are TRBV25-1 and TRBJ1-2; perhaps TRBD1 as D (5 bases). The ends were cut back, 1 base at V and 8 bases at J, with 8 bases in the middle. The CDR3 has 12 residues. Germline V gene lookup returns CDR1 MGHDK and CDR2 SYGVNS.

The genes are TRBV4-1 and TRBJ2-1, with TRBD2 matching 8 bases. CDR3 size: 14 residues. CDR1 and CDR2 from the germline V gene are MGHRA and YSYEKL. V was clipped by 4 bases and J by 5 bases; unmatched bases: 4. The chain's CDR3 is CASSLGLGNNEQFF. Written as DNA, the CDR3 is TGCGCCAGCAGCCTGGGACTAGGTAACAATGAGCAGTTCTTC.

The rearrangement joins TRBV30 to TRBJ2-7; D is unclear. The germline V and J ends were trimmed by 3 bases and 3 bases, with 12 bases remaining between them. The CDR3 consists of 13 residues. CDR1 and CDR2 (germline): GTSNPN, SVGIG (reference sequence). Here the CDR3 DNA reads TGTGCCTGGAGGGGTGGCCCAAACTACGAGCAGTACTTC. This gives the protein CAWRGGPNYEQYF.

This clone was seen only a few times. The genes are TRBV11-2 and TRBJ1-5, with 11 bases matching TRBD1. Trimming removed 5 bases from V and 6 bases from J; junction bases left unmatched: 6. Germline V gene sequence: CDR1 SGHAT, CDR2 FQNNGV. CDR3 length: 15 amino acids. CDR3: CASSPGTGGGQPQHF. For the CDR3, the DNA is TGTGCCAGCAGCCCCGGGACAGGGGGTGGTCAGCCCCAGCATTTT.

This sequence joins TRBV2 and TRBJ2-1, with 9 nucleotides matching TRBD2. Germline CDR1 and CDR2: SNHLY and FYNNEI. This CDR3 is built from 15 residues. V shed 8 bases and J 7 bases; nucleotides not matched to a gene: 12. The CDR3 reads CASLGVAGAVNEQFF. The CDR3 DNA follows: TGTGCCAGCCTCGGGGTAGCGGGAGCAGTGAATGAGCAGTTCTTC.

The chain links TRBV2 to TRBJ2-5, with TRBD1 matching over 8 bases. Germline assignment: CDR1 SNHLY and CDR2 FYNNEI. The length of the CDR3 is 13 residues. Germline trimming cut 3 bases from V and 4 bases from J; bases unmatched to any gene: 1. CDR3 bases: TGTGCCAGCAGTGACAGGGGGCGAGAGACCCAGTACTTC. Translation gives CASSDRGRETQYF.

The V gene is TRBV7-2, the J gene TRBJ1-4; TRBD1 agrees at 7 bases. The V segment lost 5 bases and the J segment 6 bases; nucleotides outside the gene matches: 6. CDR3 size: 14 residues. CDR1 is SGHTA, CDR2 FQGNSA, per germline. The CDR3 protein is CASSLDRVDEKLFF. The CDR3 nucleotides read TGTGCCAGCAGCCTCGACAGGGTGGATGAAAAACTGTTTTTT.

The CDR3 spells CSASGRGTQYF. CDR3 nucleotides: TGCAGTGCTAGCGGGCGTGGGACCCAGTACTTC. The chain carries TRBV20-1 and TRBJ2-5; D gene unclear. Trimming took 3 bases from V and 7 from J, leaving 9 bases between them. Germline assignment: CDR1 DFQATT and CDR2 SNEGSKA (reference sequence). The CDR3 spans 11 residues.

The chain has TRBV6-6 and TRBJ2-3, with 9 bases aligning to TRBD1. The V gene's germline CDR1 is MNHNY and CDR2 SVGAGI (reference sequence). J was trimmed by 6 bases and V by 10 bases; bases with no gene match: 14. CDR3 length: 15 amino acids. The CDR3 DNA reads TGTGCCACCCTCCCATCCGGGACAGGGTACGATACGCAGTATTTT. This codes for CATLPSGTGYDTQYF.

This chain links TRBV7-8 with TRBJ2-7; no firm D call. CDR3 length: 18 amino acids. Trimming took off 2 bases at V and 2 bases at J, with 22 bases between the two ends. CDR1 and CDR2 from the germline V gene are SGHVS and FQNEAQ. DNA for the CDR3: TGTGCCAGCAGCTTACGCGGCGGTTCGGTGGCGATACCCTACGAGCAGTACTTC. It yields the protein CASSLRGGSVAIPYEQYF. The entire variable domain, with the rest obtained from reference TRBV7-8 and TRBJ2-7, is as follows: GAGVSQSPRYKVAKRGQDVALRCDPISGHVSLFWYQQALGQGPEFLTYFQNEAQLDKSGLPSDRFFAERPEGSVSTLKIQRTQQEDSAVYLCASSLRGGSVAIPYEQYFGPGTRLTVT.

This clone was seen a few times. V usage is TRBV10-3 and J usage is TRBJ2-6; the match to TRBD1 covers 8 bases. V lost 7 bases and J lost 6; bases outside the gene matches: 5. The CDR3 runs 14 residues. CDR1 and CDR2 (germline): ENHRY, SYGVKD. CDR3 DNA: TGTGCCATCACCATGGACAGGGTGGCCAACGTCCTGACTTTC. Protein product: CAITMDRVANVLTF.

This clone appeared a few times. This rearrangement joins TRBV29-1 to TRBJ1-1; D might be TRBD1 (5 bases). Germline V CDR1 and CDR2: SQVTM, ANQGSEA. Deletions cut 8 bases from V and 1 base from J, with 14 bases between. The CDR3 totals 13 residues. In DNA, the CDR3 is TGCAGCATCCGGAGGACATCGAACACTGAAGCTTTCTTT. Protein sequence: CSIRRTSNTEAFF.

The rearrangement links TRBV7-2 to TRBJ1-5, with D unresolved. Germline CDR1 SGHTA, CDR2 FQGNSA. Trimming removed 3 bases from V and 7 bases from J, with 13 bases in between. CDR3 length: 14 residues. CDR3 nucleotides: TGTGCCAGCAGCTTTGGAACGACGGGCCAGCCCCAGCATTTT. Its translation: CASSFGTTGQPQHF. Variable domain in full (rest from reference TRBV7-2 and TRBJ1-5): GAGVSQSPSNKVTEKGKDVELRCDPISGHTALYWYRQSLGQGLEFLIYFQGNSAPDKSGLPSDRFSAERTGGSVSTLTIQRTQQEDSAVYLCASSFGTTGQPQHFGDGTRLSIL.